These T cell receptor beta chains were read from a single sample in a study of vaccination and CD4 T cells after COVID-19. From the PCR reads, TCRdb called clonotypes with MiXCR, one entry per CDR3 protein. Of about 25,000 distinct CDR3 sequences listed, approximately 50% were seen once; the top ten hold roughly 6%. These receptors have no known antigen. Input material: CD4+ T cells from blood, cultured in vitro. Receptors originate from a human donor who had recovered from COVID-19. Each CDR3 is given without its conserved first and last residue. A D gene is named only where the DNA matches it firmly. Clone size is shown for a subset of rows, as once, few, many or a class of expanded clone.

V: TRBV7-2
D: -
J: TRBJ2-1
size: few
length: 13
CDR3: ASSSMEGAYNEQF

V: TRBV18
D: TRBD1
J: TRBJ1-1
size: few
length: 13
CDR3: ASSPRTGRDTEAF

V: TRBV7-6
D: -
J: TRBJ2-3
size: -
length: 12
CDR3: ASSLAQGVDTQY

V: TRBV7-9
D: TRBD1
J: TRBJ1-2
size: few
length: 12
CDR3: ASSFASTGYGYT

V: TRBV6-1
D: -
J: TRBJ1-6
size: -
length: 14
CDR3: AGTRGATSYNSPLH

V: TRBV11-2
D: -
J: TRBJ2-3
size: -
length: 12
CDR3: ASSTNFRTDTQY

V: TRBV24-1
D: -
J: TRBJ1-2
size: -
length: 13
CDR3: ATSDTGTNNYGYT

V: TRBV2
D: -
J: TRBJ1-1
size: few
length: 9
CDR3: ASTDSRGAF

V: TRBV7-7
D: -
J: TRBJ2-1
size: -
length: 10
CDR3: ASSRDGDEQF

V: TRBV29-1
D: -
J: TRBJ2-3
size: -
length: 10
CDR3: SVPNSTDTQY

V: TRBV6-4
D: -
J: TRBJ1-6
size: -
length: 13
CDR3: ASSDRGSYHSPLH

V: TRBV6-1
D: TRBD2
J: TRBJ2-1
size: -
length: 11
CDR3: ASTRTSGNEQF

V: TRBV29-1
D: -
J: TRBJ2-3
size: -
length: 9
CDR3: SVEVRKAQY

V: TRBV19
D: TRBD1
J: TRBJ2-5
size: few
length: 12
CDR3: ASSSRQGAETQY

V: TRBV7-3
D: -
J: TRBJ2-2
size: few
length: 12
CDR3: ASSLSPNTGELF

V: TRBV20-1
D: -
J: TRBJ2-2
size: few
length: 12
CDR3: SASGGPRVGELF

V: TRBV7-2
D: -
J: TRBJ1-5
size: -
length: 12
CDR3: ASSLVRGDQPQH

V: TRBV20-1
D: TRBD2
J: TRBJ2-1
size: -
length: 17
CDR3: SASSSGLAEGSSYNEQF

V: TRBV7-9
D: -
J: TRBJ2-2
size: -
length: 13
CDR3: ASSFMGGYTGELF

V: TRBV18
D: -
J: TRBJ1-2
size: -
length: 11
CDR3: ASSPLGDGGYT

V: TRBV11-3
D: TRBD2
J: TRBJ2-1
size: -
length: 13
CDR3: ASSYGEGRVNEQF

V: TRBV2
D: -
J: TRBJ1-2
size: -
length: 11
CDR3: ASSVQGTYGYT

V: TRBV6-1
D: -
J: TRBJ1-1
size: -
length: 11
CDR3: ASPTLGNTEAF

V: TRBV12-2
D: -
J: TRBJ1-6
size: -
length: 12
CDR3: ASRLEGSNSPLH

V: TRBV6-1
D: TRBD1
J: TRBJ2-2
size: -
length: 13
CDR3: ASREQGVSTGELF

V: TRBV20-1
D: -
J: TRBJ2-1
size: few
length: 12
CDR3: SARNPNFYNEQF

V: TRBV11-3
D: -
J: TRBJ2-2
size: -
length: 11
CDR3: ASSFTNTGELF

V: TRBV7-2
D: TRBD2
J: TRBJ2-5
size: -
length: 13
CDR3: ASSLGGGGGETQY

V: TRBV25-1
D: TRBD1
J: TRBJ2-7
size: few
length: 13
CDR3: ASSGTGGILYEQY

V: TRBV2
D: -
J: TRBJ2-7
size: -
length: 11
CDR3: ASKRDTAYEQY

V: TRBV7-9
D: -
J: TRBJ2-1
size: -
length: 14
CDR3: ASSFYLRNSGNEQF

V: TRBV6-1
D: -
J: TRBJ1-4
size: -
length: 13
CDR3: ASSRLGQGIEKLF

V: TRBV6-4
D: TRBD2
J: TRBJ2-1
size: -
length: 14
CDR3: ASSSNLGLAGGQQF

V: TRBV7-6
D: TRBD2
J: TRBJ2-5
size: once
length: 14
CDR3: ASSFPGLAGGGTQY

V: TRBV7-7
D: -
J: TRBJ2-7
size: -
length: 13
CDR3: ASSLAGGASYEQY

V: TRBV12-3/TRBV12-4
D: -
J: TRBJ1-2
size: -
length: 11
CDR3: ASRAGPFGGYT

V: TRBV10-2
D: TRBD1
J: TRBJ2-7
size: -
length: 13
CDR3: ASSPSDRGGYEQY

V: TRBV10-3
D: -
J: TRBJ2-7
size: -
length: 13
CDR3: AISPGGSTSYEQY

V: TRBV28
D: TRBD1
J: TRBJ2-7
size: -
length: 13
CDR3: ASSSGTGGTYEQY

V: TRBV5-1
D: TRBD1
J: TRBJ1-6
size: -
length: 12
CDR3: ASSQQGADSPLH

V: TRBV11-3
D: TRBD1
J: TRBJ2-1
size: -
length: 16
CDR3: ASSLDPRTGGDYNEQF

V: TRBV24-1
D: TRBD1
J: TRBJ2-1
size: -
length: 13
CDR3: ATSDVGTGDNEQF

V: TRBV5-4
D: -
J: TRBJ2-6
size: -
length: 12
CDR3: ASSLAGGANVLT

V: TRBV20-1
D: -
J: TRBJ1-1
size: few
length: 13
CDR3: SATSPRGMGTEAF

V: TRBV7-8
D: -
J: TRBJ2-2
size: -
length: 11
CDR3: ASSLSRGGELF

V: TRBV24-1
D: -
J: TRBJ2-3
size: -
length: 11
CDR3: ATSDNRTDTQY